Following are 16 T cell receptor beta chains from one sample sequenced in a study of blood T cell repertoires in COVID-19. Produced via immunoSEQ multiplex PCR; TCRdb's table is partial and in-frame only. This table has 95,000 to 150,000 clones, roughly 80% appearing once. Sequenced material: peripheral blood. The receptors shown here come from a human donor in a cohort sampled during active COVID-19.

This clone appeared once. The genes are TRBV6-2 or TRBV6-3 and TRBJ1-5; no firm D call. The CDR3 contains 14 residues. The V gene lost 2 bases and the J gene lost 4 bases, with 9 bases spanning the gap. Germline CDR1 and CDR2: MNHEY and SVGEGT. CDR3 amino acids: CASSYDSGNQPQHF. The DNA for the CDR3 is TGTGCCAGCAGTTACGACTCCGGAAATCAGCCCCAGCATTTT.

Remarks on this clone: This specimen includes other DNA sequences encoding the same CDR3. V usage is TRBV29-1 and J usage is TRBJ2-2, with D perhaps matching TRBD1 (5 bases). V was clipped by 5 bases and J by 4 bases, with 5 bases between them. This CDR3 has 11 residues. Germline V gene data show CDR1 as SQVTM and CDR2 as ANQGSEA. The chain's CDR3 is CSVQGTGELFF. CDR3 nucleotide sequence: TGCAGCGTTCAGGGCACCGGGGAGCTGTTTTTT.

This clone was seen once. CDR3 sequence reads: CASSYAAVQETQYF. The CDR3 DNA follows: TGTGCCAGCAGTTACGCCGCGGTTCAAGAGACCCAGTACTTC. The rearrangement uses TRBV6-2 or TRBV6-3 and TRBJ2-5; unclear D gene. V was pared by 2 bases and J by 2 bases, with 9 bases between. This CDR3 is 14 amino acids long. Per the germline V gene, CDR1 is MNHEY and CDR2 is SVGEGT.

This clone was counted ten times or more. This rearrangement joins TRBV27 to TRBJ1-5, with D perhaps TRBD1 (6 bases). The V gene lost 5 bases and the J gene lost 6 bases, with 20 bases spanning the gap. Per germline, CDR1 MNHEY and CDR2 SMNVEV (reference sequence). The length of the CDR3 is 16 residues. The CDR3 here is CASSPFGGALGQPQHF. The CDR3 bases are TGTGCCAGCAGTCCGTTTGGGGGGGCTCTGGGTCAGCCCCAGCATTTT.

The chain links TRBV6-2 or TRBV6-3 to TRBJ1-1, with D possibly being TRBD1 (5 bases). The CDR3 extends over 18 amino acids. Germline-derived CDR1 and CDR2 are MNHEY and SVGEGT. Trimming shortened V by 4 bases and J by 2 bases, and 23 bases separated the two germline ends. CDR3 protein: CASSSLQTARLGNTEAFF. CDR3 nucleotide sequence: TGTGCCAGCAGTTCCCTTCAGACAGCCAGACTGGGTAACACTGAAGCTTTCTTT.

The V gene is TRBV24-1, the J gene TRBJ2-2; the match to TRBD1 covers 7 bases. CDR1 and CDR2 (germline): KGHDR, SFDVKD. Trimming took 4 bases from V and 1 from J; bases not matched to a gene: 5. The CDR3 extends over 16 amino acids. DNA of the CDR3: TGTGCCACCAGTGACTCGACAGGGCGGAACACCGGGGAGCTGTTTTTT. Its protein is CATSDSTGRNTGELFF.

The CDR3 loop is CASSLGPGQGRNSPLHF. The CDR3 nucleotides are TGCGCCAGCAGCTTGGGCCCGGGACAGGGCCGAAATTCACCCCTCCACTTT. The chain couples TRBV5-1 to TRBJ1-6, with 9 positions matching TRBD1. Germline CDR1 and CDR2: SGHRS and YFSETQ. This CDR3 has 17 amino acids. Unmatched junction bases numbered 8, after V lost 0 bases and J lost 7 bases.

The chain joins TRBV24-1 to TRBJ2-1; D perhaps matches TRBD2 (6 bases). The CDR3 extends over 14 amino acids. Trimming pared 7 bases from V and 6 bases from J, leaving 15 bases between. The germline V gene has CDR1 KGHDR and CDR2 SFDVKD. The CDR3 protein is CATSRDSNINEQFF. DNA of the CDR3: TGTGCCACCAGCCGGGACTCGAATATCAATGAGCAGTTCTTC.

This clone was seen only a few times. This chain uses TRBV7-9 with TRBJ2-3, with a weak D call TRBD1 (5 bases). V was pared by 4 bases and J by 1 base, with 15 bases between. From germline, CDR1 is SEHNR and CDR2 FQNEAQ (reference sequence). CDR3 length: 16 amino acids. The CDR3 nucleotides are TGTGCCAGCAGCTCTCTGGACATTTCCGGCACAGATACGCAGTATTTT. This sequence encodes CASSSLDISGTDTQYF. Full variable domain (missing parts from reference TRBV7-9 and TRBJ2-3): DTGVSQNPRHKITKRGQNVTFRCDPISEHNRLYWYRQTLGQGPEFLTYFQNEAQLEKSRLLSDRFSAERPKGSFSTLEIQRTEQGDSAMYLCASSSLDISGTDTQYFGPGTRLTVL.

In its sample, this clone was seen once. The J gene is TRBJ1-2, the V gene TRBV28; D gene ambiguous. The CDR3 is 14 amino acids. V lost 4 bases and J lost 8, with 17 bases in between. Germline lookup yields CDR1 MDHEN and CDR2 SYDVKM. The CDR3 region is CASSSITSSRGYTF. CDR3 DNA: TGTGCCAGCAGTTCAATAACCTCCTCGCGAGGCTACACCTTC.

The count of this clone is one. The chain links TRBV5-4 to TRBJ2-3; the match to TRBD1 covers 8 bases. After removal of 5 bases from V and 2 bases from J, the junction contained 7 bases not matched to a gene. Germline V CDR1 and CDR2: SGHNT, YYREEE (reference sequence). The CDR3 sequence is 15 residues long. The CDR3 sequence: CASSQRTGNTDTQYF. CDR3 sequence (DNA): TGTGCCAGCAGTCAAAGGACAGGGAACACAGATACGCAGTATTTT.

This chain joins TRBV11-1 and TRBJ1-1, with a tentative D call TRBD1 (6 bases). V lost 4 bases and J lost 4, with 10 bases in between. The CDR3 spans 13 residues. Germline V gene sequence: CDR1 SGHAT, CDR2 FQDESV (reference sequence). This CDR3 reads CASSSAGATEAFF. CDR3 in DNA: TGTGCCAGCAGCTCAGCGGGGGCCACTGAAGCTTTCTTT.

The count of this clone is one. CDR3 bases: TGTGCCAGCAGCGTTGGACAGGGGAGTACCTACGAGCAGTACTTC. Its translation is CASSVGQGSTYEQYF. This chain connects TRBV9 to TRBJ2-7, with 9 bases aligning to TRBD1. The CDR3 is 15 amino acids. CDR1 SGDLS and CDR2 YYNGEE come from the germline V gene. After removal of 2 bases from V and 2 bases from J, the junction contained 5 bases not matched to a gene.

The rearrangement uses TRBV5-5 and TRBJ2-7; TRBD1 matches at 8 bases. The trim removed 2 bases at V and 2 bases at J, leaving 3 bases unmatched. The CDR3 has 14 residues. The germline V gene has CDR1 SGHKS and CDR2 YYEKEE (reference sequence). CDR3 sequence reads: CASSLGQGAYEQYF. For the CDR3, the DNA is TGTGCCAGCAGCTTAGGACAGGGAGCCTACGAGCAGTACTTC. Full variable domain (outside the CDR3, taken from reference TRBV5-5 and TRBJ2-7): DAGVTQSPTHLIKTRGQQVTLRCSPISGHKSVSWYQQVLGQGPQFIFQYYEKEERGRGNFPDRFSARQFPNYSSELNVNALLLGDSALYLCASSLGQGAYEQYFGPGTRLTVT.

This sequence joins TRBV11-3 and TRBJ2-3, with 11 nucleotides matching TRBD2. The trim removed 3 bases at V and 8 bases at J, leaving 13 bases unmatched. This CDR3 is 17 amino acids long. Germline assignment: CDR1 SGHNT and CDR2 YENEEA. CDR3 DNA: TGTGCCAGCAGCTTGGGGACACTAGCGGGGGACTTGGGTACGCAGTATTTT. It translates to CASSLGTLAGDLGTQYF.

The CDR3 sequence is CASSQPSSGEQFF. As DNA, the CDR3 is TGTGCCAGCAGTCAGCCCTCTAGCGGAGAGCAGTTCTTC. The rearrangement joins TRBV28 to TRBJ2-1, with 7 bases lining up with TRBD2. CDR1 is MDHEN, CDR2 SYDVKM, per germline. Trimming cost V 5 bases and J 10 bases; bases outside gene matches: 8. The CDR3 contains 13 residues.